Ten or more counts support the clone carrying this T cell receptor (beta chain). Antigen specificity is unknown. This specimen comes from a study of post-analysis software for immune sequencing data. Study context: There were relapsing-remitting, secondary progressive and progressive-relapsing multiple sclerosis among the disease courses included. Overall study results and limits: Samples prepared in the same batch strongly co-clustered by F measure.

Incorporated into the TCR beta cDNA libraries were unique molecular identifiers, which served to reduce PCR and sequencing biases. Hundreds of thousands of cDNA molecules came from about 1 to 10 million T cells. TCRdb recomputed calls from the PCR reads with MiXCR, one row per CDR3 protein. This sample has hundreds of thousands of distinct CDR3 sequences; about 27% occur once, and the top ten carry approximately 0.6%. The receptor was isolated from a girl between 10 and 17 years old with multiple sclerosis. Sequencing input: blood.

CDR3 nucleotides: TGCGCCAGCAGCTTGGCGGTGGCGAATGAGCAGTTCTTC. As protein: CASSLAVANEQFF. V is TRBV5-1 and J is TRBJ2-1; D not certain. Trimming removed 0 bases at V and 7 bases at J, with 8 bases between. Per germline, CDR1 SGHRS and CDR2 YFSETQ. The CDR3 sequence is 13 residues long.